This is a list of T cell receptor beta chains from one sample in a study of T cells in Graves' hyperthyroidism and ophthalmopathy. TCRdb re-derived calls from the multiplex PCR reads in MiXCR, one entry per CDR3 protein. The profile covers some 620,000 distinct CDR3 sequences, with roughly 15% appearing a single time and approximately 3.8% taken by the ten largest. The sample consisted of blood. These receptors all come from a woman aged 25-40 years with Graves' hyperthyroidism. CDR3s leave out the opening cysteine and the closing phenylalanine or tryptophan. Clone size is shown for a subset of rows, as once, few, many or a class of expanded clone.

j_call v_call clone_size cdr3_aa
TRBJ2-1 TRBV12-3/TRBV12-4 many ASSFHEAYNEQF
TRBJ2-7 TRBV27 . ASSLQSHSAEQY
TRBJ2-5 TRBV29-1 many SVDTGTYRQETQY
TRBJ2-5 TRBV10-1 . ASSDGGDIQETQY
TRBJ1-1 TRBV6-2/TRBV6-3 once ASSYSGWGGTEAF
TRBJ2-7 TRBV7-2 many ASSLLVVSYEQY
TRBJ2-2 TRBV29-1 . SVETGVGDTGELF
TRBJ2-5 TRBV13 few ASSQQGAGEETQY
TRBJ2-7 TRBV28 many ASSRQGQAYEQY
TRBJ2-7 TRBV18 . ASSPWREQY
TRBJ2-3 TRBV4-3 few ASSQEIVGADTQY
TRBJ1-5 TRBV6-4 . ASSEGPKGPQH
TRBJ2-5 TRBV3-1 few ASSRLGQGVETQY
TRBJ2-5 TRBV20-1 many SARGLETQY
TRBJ1-3 TRBV7-2 few ASSFRAASGNTIY
TRBJ2-1 TRBV28 many ASSLLGTGYNEQF
TRBJ1-2 TRBV5-1 many ASSRNPTGYYGYT
TRBJ2-5 TRBV20-1 few SARVFVVETQY
TRBJ2-1 TRBV24-1 . ATSDSAVNEQF
TRBJ1-2 TRBV20-1 many SARDRGRDGYT
TRBJ2-1 TRBV30 . AWRKTSGSYNEQF
TRBJ2-3 TRBV12-3/TRBV12-4 many ASSLGTPSFTDTQY
TRBJ1-1 TRBV7-2 many ASSFRRGRLRTEAF
TRBJ2-3 TRBV20-1 few SVVGPLRTDTQY
TRBJ2-3 TRBV18 . ASSRTGNGDTDTQY
TRBJ1-1 TRBV3-1 many ASGQAGNRGAEAF
TRBJ2-2 TRBV30 . AWSVPERMRANTGELF
TRBJ1-2 TRBV30 many AWGGDVRGYT
TRBJ1-5 TRBV5-8 many ASTKSGGRVQPQH
TRBJ2-7 TRBV29-1 few SVVDKTYEQY
TRBJ2-7 TRBV2 few ASSVSEGANEQY
TRBJ2-5 TRBV12-3/TRBV12-4 . ASTRQGGETQY
TRBJ2-4 TRBV9 . ASSRGGNIQY
TRBJ2-7 TRBV7-2 many ASSLVWEVSEQY
TRBJ2-7 TRBV11-3 few ASSFEGQREQY
TRBJ2-6 TRBV27 many ASSPWQGANVLT
TRBJ1-1 TRBV7-6 . ASSLESHDMNTEAF
TRBJ1-1 TRBV5-6 . ASIELGELRNTEAF
TRBJ1-2 TRBV30 many AWRDDSREGYT
TRBJ2-1 TRBV4-1 once ASTPMIIGTSGGGSDEQF
TRBJ1-2 TRBV7-3 few ASSPAGATNYGYT
TRBJ2-7 TRBV25-1 many ASSVDRTTQQY
TRBJ2-1 TRBV12-3/TRBV12-4 . ASSFGGSGYNEQF